This TCR beta chain was recorded in a study of OX40 agonist ivuxolimab in advanced cancers. Assay used: immunoSEQ multiplex PCR; TCRdb lists only in-frame clones, some missing. The sample records some 18,000 clones, 80% to 85% being singletons. Germline loops: CDR1 SGHAT, CDR2 FQNNGV. This CDR3 is 16 amino acids long. Trimming cost V 4 bases and J 4 bases; bases outside gene matches: 11. The sequences come from CD4+ or CD8+ T cells sorted from blood, collected in a trial of the OX40 agonist ivuxolimab. The receptor comes from an adult with an advanced solid tumor such as melanoma, head and neck, liver or kidney cancer. The V gene is TRBV11-2, the J gene TRBJ1-2; 8 positions match TRBD1. CDR3 region: CASSSSPGTGSYGYTF. The CDR3 DNA sequence: TGTGCCAGCAGCTCTTCCCCTGGGACAGGCTCCTATGGCTACACCTTC.